The TCR beta chain described here comes from a study of cytomegalovirus exposure and HLA in healthy donors. This CDR3 contains 14 residues. The V and J ends lost 5 bases and 2 bases respectively, with 10 bases between them. Germline CDR1 and CDR2: SEHNR and FQNEAQ (reference sequence). The PCR used 60 Vbeta and 13 Jbeta primers. The data were produced by immunoSEQ multiplex PCR, yet TCRdb's version contains in-frame clones alone and is incomplete. This sample carries 150,000 to 200,000 clones, roughly four fifths of them seen once, and the ten largest clones take less than 2%. The chain recombines TRBV7-9 with TRBJ1-3, with no clear D. Input material: PBMCs. This clonotype was sampled from a man aged 35 to 55 in good health and CMV-seronegative. Written as DNA, the CDR3 is TGTGCCAGCAGCGCCCTCGGTCCTGGAAACACCATATATTTT. Its protein is CASSALGPGNTIYF. The full variable domain, in which reference TRBV7-9 and TRBJ1-3 provide the parts outside the CDR3, is DTGVSQNPRHKITKRGQNVTFRCDPISEHNRLYWYRQTLGQGPEFLTYFQNEAQLEKSRLLSDRFSAERPKGSFSTLEIQRTEQGDSAMYLCASSALGPGNTIYFGEGSWLTVV.